The TCR beta chain under discussion was sequenced for a study of T cells expressing NK-cell markers (dated by TCRdb to 2020 to 2022). As for the study more broadly: Three sorted T-cell subsets (CD3+CD56+NKG2C+, CD3+CD56+NKG2C- and CD3+CD56-NKG2C+) from roughly 8 donors had their TCR beta-chain repertoires profiled. Among the eight sequenced donors, seven were HCMV-seropositive and one was HCMV-seronegative. The eight sequenced donors were randomly selected healthy volunteers, three men and five women. The libraries were sequenced on Illumina HiSeq 2000/2500, MiSeq or NextSeq, producing 2 x 150 bp reads.

The CDR3 sequence holds 15 residues, the cysteine and phenylalanine included. A DNA sequence was not provided. The germline V gene provides CDR1 SQVTM and CDR2 ANQGSEA. A commercial ELISA kit detecting HCMV-specific IgG in serum was used to determine HCMV serostatus. Peripheral blood mononuclear cells were isolated from blood by Ficoll density gradient centrifugation. TCRdb records Illumina HiSeq 2000 as the sequencer. The TCR beta cDNA libraries were made using 5'RACE template switching, a step that added both a universal primer site and unique molecular identifiers. Priming for cDNA synthesis came from the TCR beta constant segment, and two successive PCR amplification steps followed. The authors' analysis ran thus. Reads were demultiplexed and grouped by UMI with MIGEC, and clonotypes were assembled and quantified with MiTCR. To exclude erroneous sequences, only TCR cDNA sequences supported by at least two reads were retained. The tcR package was used for downstream repertoire analysis, and clonotypes were matched across fractions by CDR3 nucleotide sequence plus V segment. Antigen specificity was annotated against VDJdb with VDJmatch, allowing one amino acid substitution in CDR3. The reads went through TCRdb reprocessing, and each CDR3 protein sequence gets one entry with no DNA. What appears here as the V and J calls and clone size reflects TCRdb's work, not the paper's. This sample's listing comprises around 100,000 distinct CDR3 sequences. The ten largest clones take up around 20% of the sample.

What the work shows at the level of the full study, not this receptor alone: For about 6 donors, the dominant CD3+CD56+NKG2C+ clonotypes were among the top 10 CD8+ clonotypes and accounted for 1.0-7.0% of CD8+ T cells. Whether the expanded NKG2C-expressing T cell clones were specific for HCMV antigens was left unclear. Those dominant clonotypes were again the most abundant among CD3+CD56-NKG2C+ cells in a few donors, at roughly 28.3-65%.

Of note for this clonotype: Its specific antigen is unknown.

In this chain, TRBV29-1 is recombined with TRBJ1-2. This sequence was found in a woman between 18 and 70 years old in good health. Material: blood T cells: a sorted CD56 or NKG2C T cell subset, CD4+ or CD8+ T cells, or bulk PBMC T cells (not recorded which). The CDR3 amino acid sequence is: CSVERDPATPPGYTF.